This T cell receptor (beta chain) was obtained from a study of blood T cell repertoires in COVID-19. CDR3 length: 15 amino acids. Trimming removed 2 bases from V and 2 bases from J, with 7 bases in between. CDR1 and CDR2 from the germline V gene are KGHSH and LQKENI. The repertoire was sequenced with immunoSEQ multiplex PCR; TCRdb's copy has only in-frame clones and lacks some. The table records 200,000 to 300,000 clones, 81% of them present only once. Recruited during active infection, patients (from Seattle) were subsequently followed longitudinally. The rearrangement joins TRBV18 to TRBJ1-6; the D is unclear. The sequencing sample was made of peripheral blood. This clonotype was sampled from a woman aged 80 or over with COVID-19, enrolled during active disease. The CDR3 reads CASSPGVPYNSPLHF. CDR3 bases: TGTGCCAGCTCACCAGGAGTCCCCTATAATTCACCCCTCCACTTT.